These 32 T cell receptor beta chains were sequenced from one sample in a study of T cells after yellow fever vaccination. TCRdb reanalysed the 5' RACE reads using MiXCR and keeps one entry per CDR3 protein. Found here are under 550,000 distinct CDR3 sequences, 20% to 25% of them singletons; the top ten hold roughly 16%. The sample was PBMCs, taken 21 days after the first yellow fever vaccination. The receptors derive from a man younger than 35 who received the YFV17D yellow fever vaccine.

This clonotype has more than one count but fewer than ten. The V call is TRBV28, the J call TRBJ2-7; TRBD1 aligns across 9 bases. Per the germline V gene, CDR1 is MDHEN and CDR2 is SYDVKM. The CDR3 is made up of 14 amino acids. V shed 5 bases and J 3 bases; nucleotides not matched to a gene: 5. The CDR3 coding sequence is TGTGCCAGCAGTATGACAGGGGGATTCTACGAGCAGTACGTC. Protein: CASSMTGGFYEQYV.

The chain is built from TRBV7-9 and TRBJ2-3, with TRBD2 matching over 7 bases. The CDR3 is 16 amino acids. The V segment lost 5 bases and the J segment 7 bases; nucleotides outside the gene matches: 15. CDR1 is SEHNR, CDR2 FQNEAQ, per germline (reference sequence). The chain's CDR3 is CASSHVSRTRMNTQYF. The DNA of the CDR3 is TGTGCCAGCAGCCATGTTTCACGGACTAGGATGAATACGCAGTATTTT.

The rearrangement links TRBV7-6 to TRBJ2-7; D call uncertain. CDR1 and CDR2 from the germline V gene are SGHVS and FNYEAQ. The CDR3 has 13 residues. With 0 bases removed from V and 6 bases from J, the gap between germline ends came to 9 bases. The CDR3 DNA sequence: TGTGCCAGCAGCTTAGCACCAGCAGTCGAGCAGTACGTC. Translating gives CASSLAPAVEQYV.

The chain joins TRBV4-1 to TRBJ1-3, with D hard to call. Trimming removed 3 bases at V and 2 bases at J, with 11 bases between. Per the germline V gene, CDR1 is MGHRA and CDR2 is YSYEKL. The CDR3 totals 15 residues. CDR3 nucleotides: TGCGCCAGCAGCCAGGCCGCGGGCCCTGGAAACACCATATATTTT. Protein product: CASSQAAGPGNTIYF.

The V gene is TRBV5-5, the J gene TRBJ2-1, with 11 bases aligning to TRBD2. The CDR3 runs to 16 residues. J lost 3 bases, V lost 4 bases, and 6 bases had no gene match. The germline V gene has CDR1 SGHKS and CDR2 YYEKEE (reference sequence). The CDR3 loop reads CASSPRLAGNYNEQFF. The CDR3 DNA reads as TGTGCCAGCAGCCCACGACTAGCGGGGAACTACAATGAGCAGTTCTTC.

This clonotype was seen repeatedly, ten times or more. The chain is built from TRBV4-3 and TRBJ1-2, with no clear D. Trimming took off 0 bases at V and 1 base at J, with 9 bases between the two ends. The CDR3 loop spans 15 amino acids. Germline V lookup: CDR1 LGHNA, CDR2 YSLEER. In DNA form, the CDR3 reads TGCGCCAGCAGCCAAGAGTCGCTGGGTAACTATGGCTACACCTTC. Its translation is CASSQESLGNYGYTF.

The table lists this clonotype with a few counts. CDR3 loop: CSARSLGQGGSDTQYF. Written as DNA, the CDR3 is TGCAGTGCTAGATCACTAGGACAGGGGGGTTCAGATACGCAGTATTTT. This chain joins TRBV20-1 and TRBJ2-3; TRBD1 matches at 10 bases. V dropped 2 bases and J dropped 4; count of bases not matched to a gene: 9. The length of the CDR3 is 16 residues. Germline V gene lookup returns CDR1 DFQATT and CDR2 SNEGSKA (reference sequence).

This clonotype was seen more than once but under ten times. This chain links TRBV7-6 with TRBJ2-5; 8 bases map to TRBD1. V gave up 1 base and J gave up 3 bases; unmatched junction bases: 7. The germline V gene encodes CDR1 SGHVS and CDR2 FNYEAQ. The CDR3 runs 16 residues. CDR3 in DNA: TGTGCCAGCAGCTTAGTACAGGGGGACATAAAAGAGACCCAGTACTTC. Encoded protein: CASSLVQGDIKETQYF. Using reference TRBV7-6 and TRBJ2-5 for the parts outside the CDR3, the full variable domain is GAGVSQSPRYKVTKRGQDVALRCDPISGHVSLYWYRQALGQGPEFLTYFNYEAQQDKSGLPNDRFSAERPEGSISTLTIQRTEQRDSAMYRCASSLVQGDIKETQYFGPGTRLLVL.

This clonotype has only a few counts. CDR3 DNA sequence: TGCAGCGTTGATCCGACAGGGAACACAGATACGCAGTATTTT. It is translated as CSVDPTGNTDTQYF. This chain joins TRBV29-1 and TRBJ2-3; TRBD1 matches at 7 bases. The CDR3 has 14 residues. Germline trimming cut 3 bases from V and 2 bases from J; bases unmatched to any gene: 5. Germline V lookup: CDR1 SQVTM, CDR2 ANQGSEA.

CDR3 loop: CASSRRAADTQYF. Written as DNA, the CDR3 is TGTGCCAGCAGCCGGAGGGCGGCGGATACGCAGTATTTT. The chain couples TRBV3-1 to TRBJ2-3; tentative D call: TRBD2 (6 bases). The CDR3 is made up of 13 amino acids. V was pared by 4 bases and J by 6 bases, with 11 bases between. Germline V gene sequence: CDR1 LGHDT, CDR2 YNNKEL (reference sequence).

This clonotype was counted between two and nine times. This rearrangement joins TRBV20-1 to TRBJ1-5, with a weak D call TRBD1 (6 bases). The ends were cut back, 6 bases at V and 0 bases at J, with 12 bases in the middle. The germline CDR1 and CDR2 sequences are DFQATT and SNEGSKA (reference sequence). The CDR3 is made up of 14 amino acids. In nucleotides, the CDR3 is TGCAGTGCCACGGACAGCTATAGCAATCAGCCCCAGCATTTT. Protein sequence: CSATDSYSNQPQHF.

V gene TRBV5-1 combines with J gene TRBJ1-3, with 7 bases that match TRBD1. Germline assignment: CDR1 SGHRS and CDR2 YFSETQ. With V trimmed by 3 bases and J by 0 bases, 3 bases remained unmatched. The CDR3 runs 15 residues. The CDR3 spells CASSWTGRSGNTIYF. The CDR3 DNA is TGCGCCAGCAGCTGGACAGGCCGCTCTGGAAACACCATATATTTT.

This rearrangement joins TRBV5-1 to TRBJ2-7; a possible D gene is TRBD2 (5 bases). Germline V gene sequence: CDR1 SGHRS, CDR2 YFSETQ. This CDR3 has 14 residues. The V end lost 3 bases, the J end lost 3 bases, and 13 bases lay between the germline ends. For the CDR3, the DNA is TGCGCCAGCAGCTCCGAAGGACTTCTCTACGAGCAGTACTTC. Translated, it gives CASSSEGLLYEQYF.

V is TRBV10-3 and J is TRBJ1-5; maybe TRBD1 (5 bases). V lost 0 bases and J 6 bases, leaving 12 bases between the germline ends. The CDR3 is 15 amino acids. Germline lookup yields CDR1 ENHRY and CDR2 SYGVKD. The CDR3 reads CAISESGGNRQPQHF. The CDR3 coding sequence is TGTGCCATCAGTGAGTCGGGGGGAAATCGTCAGCCCCAGCATTTT.

This clonotype was detected only a few times. The rearrangement links TRBV5-6 to TRBJ2-1; no clear D gene. V shed 2 bases and J shed 9 bases, with 9 bases lying between them. CDR3 length: 12 amino acids. Germline-derived CDR1 and CDR2 are SGHDT and YYEEEE. The CDR3 loop reads CASSFYGFEQFF. The CDR3 nucleotides are TGTGCCAGCAGCTTTTACGGGTTTGAGCAGTTCTTC. Based on the CDR3 plus reference TRBV5-6 and TRBJ2-1, the full variable domain is DAGVTQSPTHLIKTRGQQVTLRCSPKSGHDTVSWYQQALGQGPQFIFQYYEEEERQRGNFPDRFSGHQFPNYSSELNVNALLLGDSALYLCASSFYGFEQFFGPGTRLTVL.

The table lists this clonotype with many counts. The rearrangement joins TRBV5-1 to TRBJ2-1; 10 positions match TRBD2. Germline CDR1 SGHRS, CDR2 YFSETQ. Losses at the gene ends were 5 bases for V and 5 bases for J; bases not matched to a gene: 4. The length of the CDR3 is 14 residues. CDR3 region: CASRLAGLDNEQFF. In nucleotides, the CDR3 is TGCGCCAGCAGACTAGCGGGGCTCGACAATGAGCAGTTCTTC.

This clonotype was recorded a few times. The CDR3 nucleotides are TGCGCCAGCAGCTTATTTAGCGGGGAGACCCAGTACTTC. Protein product: CASSLFSGETQYF. The chain couples TRBV5-1 to TRBJ2-5, with 7 bases identical to TRBD2. The CDR3 is 13 residues long. Trimming at V came to 2 bases and at J to 5 bases, leaving 3 bases not matched to a gene. Germline assignment: CDR1 SGHRS and CDR2 YFSETQ.

CDR3 nucleotides: TGCAGTGCACATCTAGCGGAGCCAGGGATCAGCACAGATACGCAGTATTTT. This codes for CSAHLAEPGISTDTQYF. The chain recombines TRBV20-1 with TRBJ2-3, with TRBD2 matching over 7 bases. From germline, CDR1 is DFQATT and CDR2 SNEGSKA (reference sequence). The CDR3 spans 17 residues. J gave up 0 bases and V 6 bases, and 15 bases lay outside the gene matches.

The rearrangement joins TRBV20-1 to TRBJ2-5; 7 bases match TRBD2. The J segment lost 7 bases and the V segment lost 1 base, leaving 9 bases of the junction unmatched. The V gene's germline CDR1 is DFQATT and CDR2 SNEGSKA (reference sequence). The CDR3 is 14 amino acids. The CDR3 DNA reads as TGCAGTGCTAGAGGACTAGCTCTCATCGGGACCCAGTACTTC. The encoded protein is CSARGLALIGTQYF.

The chain joins TRBV5-1 to TRBJ2-7, with D perhaps TRBD1 (6 bases). Trimming removed 1 base at V and 2 bases at J, with 19 bases between. The CDR3 contains 17 residues. The V gene's germline CDR1 is SGHRS and CDR2 YFSETQ. The CDR3 sequence: CASSLNAPGHPTYEQYF. CDR3 DNA sequence: TGCGCCAGCAGCTTGAACGCCCCGGGACACCCAACCTACGAGCAGTACTTC.

The J gene is TRBJ2-1, the V gene TRBV7-9; D not certain. The CDR3 spans 15 residues. The V and J ends lost 2 bases and 6 bases respectively, with 14 bases between them. Germline V lookup: CDR1 SEHNR, CDR2 FQNEAQ (reference sequence). The CDR3 DNA is TGTGCCAGCAGCTTATTAGGGTTCGGCCTCAATGAGCAGTTCTTC. Protein sequence: CASSLLGFGLNEQFF.

This sequence joins TRBV5-1 and TRBJ2-7; perhaps TRBD1 as D (6 bases). CDR3 length: 15 residues. Per germline, CDR1 SGHRS and CDR2 YFSETQ. V gave up 0 bases and J gave up 3 bases, with 13 bases separating them. CDR3 sequence: CASSLGGEGGYEQYV. The DNA for the CDR3 is TGCGCCAGCAGCTTGGGAGGGGAAGGGGGCTACGAGCAGTACGTC.

This clonotype was counted between two and nine times. The J gene is TRBJ1-5, the V gene TRBV12-3 or TRBV12-4; possibly TRBD1 for D (6 bases). The CDR3 is 14 amino acids. The ends were cut back, 6 bases at V and 4 bases at J, with 13 bases in the middle. CDR3 amino acids: CASRTGQLNQPQHF. CDR3 nucleotides: TGTGCCAGCAGAACTGGACAGCTAAATCAGCCCCAGCATTTT.

This clonotype has a handful of counts. The chain has TRBV9 and TRBJ2-7; no reliable D call. The CDR3 is made up of 13 amino acids. CDR1 SGDLS and CDR2 YYNGEE come from the germline V gene. CDR3 in DNA: TGTGCCAGCAGCATAAGGACCTCCTTCGAGCAGTACGTC. Amino acid sequence: CASSIRTSFEQYV.

This clonotype was detected a few times. This chain connects TRBV29-1 to TRBJ2-3; the match to TRBD2 covers 10 bases. The junction had 3 bases not matched to a gene; V was cut back by 7 bases and J by 2 bases. The length of the CDR3 is 13 residues. CDR1 is SQVTM and CDR2 is ANQGSEA in the germline V gene. This CDR3 reads CSDLAGATDTQYF. The CDR3 DNA is TGCAGCGATCTAGCGGGGGCCACAGATACGCAGTATTTT.

This rearrangement joins TRBV6-5 to TRBJ2-7; TRBD2 matches 8 bases. The J segment lost 7 bases and the V segment lost 0 bases, leaving 5 bases of the junction unmatched. From germline, CDR1 is MNHEY and CDR2 SVGAGI. This CDR3 has 14 residues. CDR3 in amino acids: CASSYSNGGEEQYF. The CDR3 DNA follows: TGTGCCAGCAGTTACTCGAACGGGGGGGAAGAGCAGTACTTC.

The J gene is TRBJ2-3, the V gene TRBV4-2, with 9 bases lining up with TRBD1. CDR1 is LGHNA, CDR2 YNFKEQ, per germline. V trimming: 7 bases; J trimming: 4 bases; junction bases outside the gene matches: 6. This CDR3 is 14 amino acids long. The CDR3 region has the DNA TGTGCCAGCAACACAGGGGGCAGGGCAGATACGCAGTATTTT. The encoded protein is CASNTGGRADTQYF.

This clonotype was picked up a small number of times. The V gene is TRBV7-8, the J gene TRBJ2-3; D unresolved. Trimming cost V 4 bases and J 8 bases, with 16 bases left between them. Germline loops: CDR1 SGHVS, CDR2 FQNEAQ. This CDR3 is built from 14 residues. CDR3 sequence reads: CASSYSTRFGTQYF. CDR3 coding DNA: TGTGCCAGCAGCTATAGTACGAGGTTTGGTACGCAGTATTTT.

J is TRBJ2-3 and V is TRBV20-1, with D perhaps matching TRBD2 (6 bases). The length of the CDR3 is 14 residues. Trimming removed 6 bases from V and 3 bases from J, with 16 bases in between. Germline-derived CDR1 and CDR2 are DFQATT and SNEGSKA (reference sequence). The CDR3 DNA follows: TGCAGTGCCCATCTGGGGCGGGGAACAGATACGCAGTATTTT. Encoded protein: CSAHLGRGTDTQYF.

J is TRBJ1-2 and V is TRBV20-1; the match to TRBD1 covers 7 bases. The CDR3 is 13 residues long. Germline V CDR1 and CDR2: DFQATT, SNEGSKA (reference sequence). Trimming took 5 bases from V and 7 from J; bases not matched to a gene: 10. The CDR3 spells CSAGRDRAIGYTF. For the CDR3, the DNA is TGCAGTGCTGGGCGAGACAGGGCTATTGGCTACACCTTC.

The chain has TRBV6-1 and TRBJ1-2; D possibly corresponds to TRBD1 (5 bases). The CDR3 has 14 amino acids. V lost 10 bases and J 3 bases, leaving 18 bases between the germline ends. Per the germline V gene, CDR1 is MNHNS and CDR2 is SASEGT. This CDR3 reads CATSPSGQDYGYTF. DNA for the CDR3: TGTGCCACTTCACCCTCGGGGCAGGACTATGGCTACACCTTC.

This clonotype was counted a few times. V gene TRBV15 combines with J gene TRBJ1-1, with a possible D match to TRBD1 (5 bases). The germline V and J ends were trimmed by 6 bases and 11 bases, with 16 bases remaining between them. The CDR3 extends over 12 amino acids. Germline CDR1 and CDR2: LNHNV and YYDKDF (reference sequence). The CDR3 is CATRGPTRRAFF. CDR3 nucleotides: TGTGCCACCAGGGGGCCCACAAGAAGGGCTTTCTTT.